This T cell receptor (beta chain) was captured in a study of cytomegalovirus exposure and HLA in healthy donors. V shed 6 bases and J shed 7 bases, with 16 bases lying between them. The CDR3 has 14 residues. The germline V gene encodes CDR1 LNHDA and CDR2 SQIVND (reference sequence). 60 Vbeta and 13 Jbeta primers were used in PCR. In the original workflow: Unique TCR beta chains totaled around 86 million in a later count, with around 12 million of them shared. The repertoire was sequenced with immunoSEQ multiplex PCR; TCRdb's copy has only in-frame clones and lacks some. D and trimming come from the DNA, and the V and J calls and clone size come from that table. The table lists approximately 140,000 clones, about 78% of them singletons.

Sequencing was performed on PBMCs. The clonotype comes from a male donor in good health and CMV-seronegative. The gene calls are TRBV19 and TRBJ1-5; a weak D match, TRBD1 (5 bases). The CDR3 spells CASSFKGREQPQHF. DNA of the CDR3: TGTGCCAGTAGCTTCAAGGGGAGGGAGCAGCCCCAGCATTTT.